This T cell receptor (beta chain) emerged from a study of regulatory T cells in long-lasting Graves disease. Study-wide context: With positive TSH receptor antibodies and over 5 years of antithyroid drugs, Graves' disease was considered persistent.

Regarding time point: persistent/refractory GD, antithyroid drugs over 5 years with positive TRAb. The TCR library used RNA extracted from PBMCs. Criteria from the American Thyroid Association guidelines were applied to diagnose Graves' disease. The CDR3 consists of 14 residues. Germline CDR1 is MRHNA and CDR2 is SNTAGT. V trimming: 2 bases; J trimming: 4 bases; junction bases outside the gene matches: 3. In building TCR beta libraries, iRepertoire HTBI primers were used together with Arm-PCR of CDR3 regions. Under the authors' procedure: Segment identification across samples yielded 62 TRBV and 14 TRBJ segments. MiXCR was run by TCRdb on the multiplex PCR reads, yielding one entry per CDR3 protein. The V and J calls and clone size come from TCRdb's table, not from the authors' own analysis. Counted here are 350,000 to 450,000 distinct CDR3 sequences, approximately 25% occurring once; the ten biggest clones make up roughly a quarter.

The V gene is TRBV6-4, the J gene TRBJ2-3; 7 positions match TRBD2. The starting material was peripheral blood mononuclear cells (PBMCs), obtained when the disease was refractory, from a patient treated with antithyroid drugs. This clonotype was obtained from a woman in her thirties or forties with Graves disease. CDR3 sequence (DNA): TGTGCCAGCAGTGACAGGGCGGGAGCAGATACGCAGTATTTT. It yields the protein CASSDRAGADTQYF.